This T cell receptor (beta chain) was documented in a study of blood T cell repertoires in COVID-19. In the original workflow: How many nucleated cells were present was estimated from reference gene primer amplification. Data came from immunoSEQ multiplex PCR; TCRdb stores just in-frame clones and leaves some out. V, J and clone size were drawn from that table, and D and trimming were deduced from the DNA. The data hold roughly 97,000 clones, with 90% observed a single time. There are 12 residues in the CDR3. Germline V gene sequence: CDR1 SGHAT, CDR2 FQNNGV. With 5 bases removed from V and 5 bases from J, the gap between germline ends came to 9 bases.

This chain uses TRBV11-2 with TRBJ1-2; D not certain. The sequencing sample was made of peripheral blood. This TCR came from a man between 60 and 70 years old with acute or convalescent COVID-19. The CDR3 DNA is TGTGCCAGCAGCCCCGGGATTTATGGCTACACCTTC. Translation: CASSPGIYGYTF.